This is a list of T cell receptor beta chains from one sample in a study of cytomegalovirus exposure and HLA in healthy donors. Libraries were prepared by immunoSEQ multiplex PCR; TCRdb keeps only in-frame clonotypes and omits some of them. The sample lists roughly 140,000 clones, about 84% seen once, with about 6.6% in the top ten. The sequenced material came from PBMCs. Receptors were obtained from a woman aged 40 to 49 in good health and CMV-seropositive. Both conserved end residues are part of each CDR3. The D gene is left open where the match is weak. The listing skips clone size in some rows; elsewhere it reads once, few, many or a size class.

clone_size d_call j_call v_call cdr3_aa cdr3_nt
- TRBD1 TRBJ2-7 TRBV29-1 CSVALGPTGKEQYF TGCAGCGTTGCCCTAGGTCCGACAGGGAAAGAGCAGTACTTC
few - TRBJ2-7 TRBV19 CASSIQGAPGYEQYF TGTGCCAGTAGTATACAAGGGGCGCCTGGCTACGAGCAGTACTTC
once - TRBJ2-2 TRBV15 CATSWVGTGELFF TGTGCCACCAGCTGGGTCGGGACCGGGGAGCTGTTTTTT
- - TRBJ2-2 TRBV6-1 CASSVPRSANTGELFF TGTGCCAGCAGTGTCCCACGGTCCGCGAACACCGGGGAGCTGTTTTTT
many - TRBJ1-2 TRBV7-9 CASYLGSSGNYGYTF TGTGCCAGCTACCTCGGGTCTTCGGGGAACTATGGCTACACCTTC
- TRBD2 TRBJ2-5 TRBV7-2 CASSWGTSGSGKTQYF TGTGCCAGCAGCTGGGGGACTAGCGGGAGCGGAAAGACCCAGTACTTC
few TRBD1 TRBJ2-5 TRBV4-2 CASSQDPPGQGKETQYF TGTGCCAGCAGCCAAGATCCCCCGGGACAGGGAAAAGAGACCCAGTACTTC
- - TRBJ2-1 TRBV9 CASSVTSPSSYNEQFF TGTGCCAGCAGCGTAACTAGCCCAAGCTCCTACAATGAGCAGTTCTTC
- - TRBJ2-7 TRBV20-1 CSAGTHYEQYF TGCAGTGCTGGGACACACTACGAGCAGTACTTC
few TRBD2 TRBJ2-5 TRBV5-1 CASSLAVVAGDETQYF TGCGCCAGCAGCTTGGCCGTAGTAGCGGGAGATGAGACCCAGTACTTC
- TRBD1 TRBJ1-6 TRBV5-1 CASSLEGQGGYSPLHF TGCGCCAGCAGCTTGGAGGGACAGGGAGGTTATTCACCCCTCCACTTT
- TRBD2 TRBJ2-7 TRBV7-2 CASSLRLAGGYYEQYF TGTGCCAGCAGCTTAAGACTAGCGGGAGGGTACTACGAGCAGTACTTC
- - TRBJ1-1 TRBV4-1 CASSQELATFAEAFF TGCGCCAGCAGCCAAGAGCTAGCGACTTTCGCTGAAGCTTTCTTT
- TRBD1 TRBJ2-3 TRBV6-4 CASSEGQGNTDTQYF TGTGCCAGCAGTGAAGGACAGGGGAACACAGATACGCAGTATTTT
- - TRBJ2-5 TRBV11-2 CASKGVARQETQYF TGTGCCAGCAAGGGGGTAGCGCGCCAAGAGACCCAGTACTTC
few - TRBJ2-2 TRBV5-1 CASSLGDRHTGELFF TGCGCCAGCAGCTTGGGTGACAGGCACACCGGGGAGCTGTTTTTT
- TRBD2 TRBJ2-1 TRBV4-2 CASSQATSGSPEQFF TGTGCCAGCAGCCAAGCGACTAGCGGGAGTCCTGAGCAGTTCTTC
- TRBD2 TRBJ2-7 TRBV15 CATSRDLAGGYYEQYF TGTGCCACCAGCAGAGATTTAGCGGGAGGGTACTACGAGCAGTACTTC
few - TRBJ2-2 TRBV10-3 CAIIYTGELFF TGTGCCATCATCTACACCGGGGAGCTGTTTTTT
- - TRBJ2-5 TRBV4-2 CASSQGQASGTQYF TGTGCCAGCAGCCAAGGGCAGGCTTCTGGGACCCAGTACTTC
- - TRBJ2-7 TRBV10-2 CASSESYRVEQYF TGCGCCAGCAGTGAGTCGTACAGGGTCGAGCAGTACTTC
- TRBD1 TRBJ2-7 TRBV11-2 CASSSRDRGLNIYEQYF TGTGCCAGCAGTTCGCGGGACAGGGGGCTAAATATCTACGAGCAGTACTTC